This T cell receptor beta chain was profiled in a study of glioma-infiltrating T cells (dated by TCRdb to 2016 to 2017). Broadly, across the study: TCR alpha- and beta-chain repertoires were sequenced from glioma tissue, non-neoplastic brain tissue and matched peripheral blood mononuclear cells. To gauge divergence between tissue and blood T-cell populations, every tissue-infiltrating repertoire was compared against the peripheral blood repertoire from the same patient. Three low-grade glioma patients, roughly 8 primary glioblastoma patients, and three non-glioma patients who contributed non-neoplastic brain tissue made up the paired cohort.

Compared with germline, V lacks 6 bases and J lacks 1 base; bases without a gene match: 4. In the germline V gene, CDR1 corresponds to SGHRS and CDR2 to YFSETQ. Including cysteine and phenylalanine, the CDR3 has 13 amino acids. CDR3 DNA only is kept here, 39 bases in frame from base 1. There are a few counts of this clonotype. Its antigen has not been determined. No base qualities exist here, and no much larger clone lies one base off it. General study outcomes and caveats: VJ-independent divergence between tissue and blood was lower than expected in non-neoplastic patients but higher than expected in all gliomas, particularly low-grade gliomas. Very few CDR3 sequences were shared between tissue and blood, attributed to high CDR3 diversity and limited sampling. The group comparisons were based on small numbers of patients: three non-neoplastic, three low-grade glioma and several glioblastoma patients.

TCR alpha and beta CDR3 regions were amplified with the iRepertoire nested amplicon-rescue multiplex PCR (arm-PCR) platform from RNA. One-step reverse transcription and amplification used about 95-400 ng of tissue mRNA or PBMC total RNA as input. Following bead purification, Illumina adapters were added by a secondary multiplex PCR, and the libraries were gel-purified between 200 and 400 bp. The libraries contained internal 6-nucleotide barcodes that were used for demultiplexing. Libraries were sequenced on an Illumina MiSeq with 2x220 or 2x250 nucleotide paired-end reads. In the paper's pipeline: FLASH 1.2.11 was used to merge paired reads, and BWA-MEM then aligned the reads to the GRCh37 human genome before TRA and TRB reads were extracted. An IMGT-derived reference of cassette sequences and CDR3 motifs, with pseudogenes included, was used for V and J assignment. Reads were translated in three frames, and productive CDR3s were defined as those with a C...FGXG motif and no stop codons. Unique combinations of V-J cassette pair and CDR3 amino acid sequence were defined as clonotypes. Filtering of reads was based on Hamming distance, with the threshold set by the sequence error rate of each sample in mapped regions. TCRdb handled the public reads itself, with Q25 trimming in fastp and clone calling in MiXCR, and kept productive beta chains. For every CDR3 protein sequence, its rows merge into one entry that carries the most common genes and DNA. The V and J calls here are based on TCRdb, not the publication. This sample lists 100,000 to 150,000 distinct CDR3 sequences; 20% to 25% were detected once. The biggest ten clones account for around 15% of the sample.

The clonotype was recovered from a human donor with low-grade glioma or glioblastoma, undergoing nonglioma brain surgery, or in good health (not recorded which). Sample: glioma tissue, nonneoplastic brain tissue, or PBMCs (not recorded which). The chain uses TRBV5-1 and TRBJ2-7; 7 bases in the middle match TRBD2. The sequenced DNA: TGCGCCAGCAACCGGGGGGAATCCTACGAGCAGTACTTC. Its protein is CASNRGESYEQYF.